Each of the 5 T cell receptor beta chains below was sequenced from the same sample in a study of cytomegalovirus exposure and HLA in healthy donors. 60 Vbeta and 13 Jbeta primers were used in PCR. Assay: immunoSEQ multiplex PCR; the TCRdb copy retains only in-frame clones and omits some. Of some 70,000 clones in the sample, under 85% were seen once. The sample comprised PBMCs. The receptor set was obtained from a male donor in good health and CMV-seropositive.

V is TRBV10-3 and J is TRBJ2-7, with 8 bases lining up with TRBD1. The CDR3 is 16 residues long. Germline loops: CDR1 ENHRY, CDR2 SYGVKD. V lost 3 bases, J lost 2 bases, and 9 bases stayed unmatched. This CDR3 is CAISDLGQGVPYEQYF. In nucleotides, the CDR3 is TGTGCCATCAGTGATTTAGGACAGGGAGTTCCCTACGAGCAGTACTTC.

The chain recombines TRBV30 with TRBJ2-7; 7 bases are a match to TRBD1. The CDR3 is made up of 13 amino acids. Per the germline V gene, CDR1 is GTSNPN and CDR2 is SVGIG (reference sequence). Trimming at V came to 3 bases and at J to 0 bases, leaving 2 bases not matched to a gene. The CDR3 DNA reads TGTGCCTGGAGCGGGACAGTCTCCTACGAGCAGTACTTC. Protein: CAWSGTVSYEQYF.

This chain connects TRBV5-1 to TRBJ2-5; D might be TRBD2 (6 bases). The CDR3 contains 14 residues. Per the germline V gene, CDR1 is SGHRS and CDR2 is YFSETQ. V lost 5 bases and J lost 2, with 13 bases in between. The CDR3 sequence is CASSRAGQQETQYF. CDR3 DNA sequence: TGCGCCAGCAGTCGAGCGGGCCAGCAAGAGACCCAGTACTTC.

V is TRBV19 and J is TRBJ1-5; no firm D call. V lost 7 bases, J lost 4 bases, and 8 bases lay in between. Germline V CDR1 and CDR2: LNHDA, SQIVND (reference sequence). This CDR3 has 12 amino acids. The CDR3 DNA reads as TGTGCCAGTAAGATCGGGAATCAGCCCCAGCATTTT. This codes for CASKIGNQPQHF.

The chain couples TRBV4-1 to TRBJ2-5; 8 bases map to TRBD1. The CDR3 covers 12 residues. CDR1 is MGHRA, CDR2 YSYEKL, per germline. The trim removed 1 base at V and 14 bases at J, leaving 6 bases unmatched. In nucleotides, the CDR3 is TGCGCCAGCAGCCAAGGCAGGGGGCTGCTTTACTTC. Its protein is CASSQGRGLLYF.